This entry lists 9 T cell receptor beta chains sequenced from one sample in a study of control samples from healthy donors and cancer patients. The table came from immunoSEQ multiplex PCR; TCRdb's copy has only in-frame clones and leaves some out. Of about 59,000 clones listed, more than 85% are singletons. Sequenced sample: PBMCs. The receptors were sampled from a man aged 35-49 years with colorectal cancer.

V gene TRBV5-1 combines with J gene TRBJ2-5; D gene uncertain. Deletions cut 1 base from V and 2 bases from J, with 9 bases between. Germline V gene lookup returns CDR1 SGHRS and CDR2 YFSETQ. This CDR3 comprises 14 residues. CDR3 nucleotide sequence: TGCGCCAGCAGCTTGAGGCCGGATCAAGAGACCCAGTACTTC. It encodes CASSLRPDQETQYF. The full variable domain, its missing parts supplied by reference TRBV5-1 and TRBJ2-5, is KAGVTQTPRYLIKTRGQQVTLSCSPISGHRSVSWYQQTPGQGLQFLFEYFSETQRNKGNFPGRFSGRQFSNSRSEMNVSTLELGDSALYLCASSLRPDQETQYFGPGTRLLVL.

V usage is TRBV2 and J usage is TRBJ1-1, with no clear D. V shed 4 bases and J shed 5 bases, with 11 bases lying between them. The CDR3 length is 13 residues. Germline lookup yields CDR1 SNHLY and CDR2 FYNNEI. CDR3 coding DNA: TGTGCCAGCAGTGTATGGAGGACTACTGAAGCTTTCTTT. Translating gives CASSVWRTTEAFF.

This rearrangement joins TRBV5-8 to TRBJ1-2; D may be TRBD1 (6 bases). The CDR3 covers 14 residues. Germline V gives CDR1 SGHTS, CDR2 YDEGEE. The V end lost 5 bases, the J end lost 7 bases, and 18 bases lay between the germline ends. For the CDR3, the DNA is TGTGCCAGCAGACCCGGACAGAGCTCTATTGGCTACACCTTC. Amino acid sequence: CASRPGQSSIGYTF.

This chain joins TRBV7-2 and TRBJ1-6; a possible D gene is TRBD1 (6 bases). Trimming stripped 4 bases from V and 7 bases from J, with 14 bases between. CDR1 and CDR2 from the germline V gene are SGHTA and FQGNSA. The CDR3 totals 15 residues. The CDR3 DNA reads as TGTGCCAGCAGCTCGTCCGGGACAACAAATTCACCCCTCCACTTT. This codes for CASSSSGTTNSPLHF.

The genes are TRBV15 and TRBJ1-6; TRBD1 aligns across 7 bases. Germline CDR1 is LNHNV and CDR2 is YYDKDF (reference sequence). With 3 bases clipped from V and 7 bases from J, the junction kept 6 bases outside the gene matches. This CDR3 region has 15 residues. The CDR3 coding sequence is TGTGCCACCAGCAGGACGACAGGGCAGAATTCACCCCTCCACTTT. Translation: CATSRTTGQNSPLHF.

The chain couples TRBV7-6 to TRBJ2-7; TRBD2 aligns across 7 bases. The CDR3 is made up of 12 amino acids. Germline V gene data show CDR1 as SGHVS and CDR2 as FNYEAQ. V lost 8 bases, J lost 0 bases, and 1 base stayed unmatched. The CDR3 reads CASGGVSYEQYF. CDR3 nucleotide sequence: TGTGCCAGCGGGGGGGTCTCCTACGAGCAGTACTTC.

The chain recombines TRBV11-3 with TRBJ1-1; D remains ambiguous. This CDR3 is built from 15 residues. Per the germline V gene, CDR1 is SGHNT and CDR2 is YENEEA. Trimming left V 4 bases short and J 0 bases short, with 12 bases between. The CDR3 sequence is CASSSHPSMNTEAFF. Written as DNA, the CDR3 is TGTGCCAGCAGCTCACATCCCAGCATGAACACTGAAGCTTTCTTT.

V and J are TRBV27 and TRBJ1-2, with TRBD1 identical over 8 bases. This CDR3 is 15 amino acids long. V lost 8 bases and J lost 4; bases outside the gene matches: 12. Germline V gives CDR1 MNHEY, CDR2 SMNVEV (reference sequence). Here the CDR3 DNA reads TGTGCCAGCGCTACCGTGGCAGGGGGCAGCTATGGCTACACCTTC. The encoded protein is CASATVAGGSYGYTF.

V and J are TRBV5-4 and TRBJ1-4, with 7 nucleotides matching TRBD1. V was pared by 2 bases and J by 3 bases, with 4 bases of the junction left unmatched. Germline lookup yields CDR1 SGHNT and CDR2 YYREEE (reference sequence). The CDR3 runs 15 residues. The CDR3 here is CASSFDRAANEKLFF. CDR3 DNA sequence: TGTGCCAGCAGCTTCGACAGGGCGGCTAATGAAAAACTGTTTTTT. The full variable domain, in which reference TRBV5-4 and TRBJ1-4 provide the parts outside the CDR3, is ETGVTQSPTHLIKTRGQQVTLRCSSQSGHNTVSWYQQALGQGPQFIFQYYREEENGRGNFPPRFSGLQFPNYSSELNVNALELDDSALYLCASSFDRAANEKLFFGSGTQLSVL.